Detailed here is one T cell receptor beta chain. Its antigen is unknown. These data come from a study of OX40 agonist ivuxolimab in advanced cancers. Across the study: Participants, approximately 83% male, averaged roughly 60 years of age, ranging from roughly 20 to 80.

Assay: immunoSEQ multiplex PCR; the TCRdb copy retains only in-frame clones and omits some. The table lists about 94,000 clones, about nine tenths of them singletons. Autoimmune disease history or systemic immunosuppression meant exclusion. General observations from the study: The average count of expanded clones was higher among CD8+ T cells than among CD4+. At 0.1 to 3.0 mg/kg and by week 6, clonal expansion occurred in CD4+ and CD8+ blood T cells.

This CDR3 comprises 15 residues. Germline lookup yields CDR1 SGHRS and CDR2 YFSETQ. Losses at the gene ends were 7 bases for V and 3 bases for J; bases not matched to a gene: 10. Sequences were derived from CD4+ or CD8+ T cells sorted from blood, sampled in a trial of the OX40 agonist ivuxolimab. The TCR was taken from an adult with an advanced solid tumor such as melanoma, head and neck, liver or kidney cancer. The V call is TRBV5-1, the J call TRBJ2-5, with 9 nucleotides matching TRBD2. CDR3 region: CASRPGGGAEETQYF. DNA for the CDR3: TGCGCCAGCCGCCCGGGCGGGGGGGCCGAAGAGACCCAGTACTTC.